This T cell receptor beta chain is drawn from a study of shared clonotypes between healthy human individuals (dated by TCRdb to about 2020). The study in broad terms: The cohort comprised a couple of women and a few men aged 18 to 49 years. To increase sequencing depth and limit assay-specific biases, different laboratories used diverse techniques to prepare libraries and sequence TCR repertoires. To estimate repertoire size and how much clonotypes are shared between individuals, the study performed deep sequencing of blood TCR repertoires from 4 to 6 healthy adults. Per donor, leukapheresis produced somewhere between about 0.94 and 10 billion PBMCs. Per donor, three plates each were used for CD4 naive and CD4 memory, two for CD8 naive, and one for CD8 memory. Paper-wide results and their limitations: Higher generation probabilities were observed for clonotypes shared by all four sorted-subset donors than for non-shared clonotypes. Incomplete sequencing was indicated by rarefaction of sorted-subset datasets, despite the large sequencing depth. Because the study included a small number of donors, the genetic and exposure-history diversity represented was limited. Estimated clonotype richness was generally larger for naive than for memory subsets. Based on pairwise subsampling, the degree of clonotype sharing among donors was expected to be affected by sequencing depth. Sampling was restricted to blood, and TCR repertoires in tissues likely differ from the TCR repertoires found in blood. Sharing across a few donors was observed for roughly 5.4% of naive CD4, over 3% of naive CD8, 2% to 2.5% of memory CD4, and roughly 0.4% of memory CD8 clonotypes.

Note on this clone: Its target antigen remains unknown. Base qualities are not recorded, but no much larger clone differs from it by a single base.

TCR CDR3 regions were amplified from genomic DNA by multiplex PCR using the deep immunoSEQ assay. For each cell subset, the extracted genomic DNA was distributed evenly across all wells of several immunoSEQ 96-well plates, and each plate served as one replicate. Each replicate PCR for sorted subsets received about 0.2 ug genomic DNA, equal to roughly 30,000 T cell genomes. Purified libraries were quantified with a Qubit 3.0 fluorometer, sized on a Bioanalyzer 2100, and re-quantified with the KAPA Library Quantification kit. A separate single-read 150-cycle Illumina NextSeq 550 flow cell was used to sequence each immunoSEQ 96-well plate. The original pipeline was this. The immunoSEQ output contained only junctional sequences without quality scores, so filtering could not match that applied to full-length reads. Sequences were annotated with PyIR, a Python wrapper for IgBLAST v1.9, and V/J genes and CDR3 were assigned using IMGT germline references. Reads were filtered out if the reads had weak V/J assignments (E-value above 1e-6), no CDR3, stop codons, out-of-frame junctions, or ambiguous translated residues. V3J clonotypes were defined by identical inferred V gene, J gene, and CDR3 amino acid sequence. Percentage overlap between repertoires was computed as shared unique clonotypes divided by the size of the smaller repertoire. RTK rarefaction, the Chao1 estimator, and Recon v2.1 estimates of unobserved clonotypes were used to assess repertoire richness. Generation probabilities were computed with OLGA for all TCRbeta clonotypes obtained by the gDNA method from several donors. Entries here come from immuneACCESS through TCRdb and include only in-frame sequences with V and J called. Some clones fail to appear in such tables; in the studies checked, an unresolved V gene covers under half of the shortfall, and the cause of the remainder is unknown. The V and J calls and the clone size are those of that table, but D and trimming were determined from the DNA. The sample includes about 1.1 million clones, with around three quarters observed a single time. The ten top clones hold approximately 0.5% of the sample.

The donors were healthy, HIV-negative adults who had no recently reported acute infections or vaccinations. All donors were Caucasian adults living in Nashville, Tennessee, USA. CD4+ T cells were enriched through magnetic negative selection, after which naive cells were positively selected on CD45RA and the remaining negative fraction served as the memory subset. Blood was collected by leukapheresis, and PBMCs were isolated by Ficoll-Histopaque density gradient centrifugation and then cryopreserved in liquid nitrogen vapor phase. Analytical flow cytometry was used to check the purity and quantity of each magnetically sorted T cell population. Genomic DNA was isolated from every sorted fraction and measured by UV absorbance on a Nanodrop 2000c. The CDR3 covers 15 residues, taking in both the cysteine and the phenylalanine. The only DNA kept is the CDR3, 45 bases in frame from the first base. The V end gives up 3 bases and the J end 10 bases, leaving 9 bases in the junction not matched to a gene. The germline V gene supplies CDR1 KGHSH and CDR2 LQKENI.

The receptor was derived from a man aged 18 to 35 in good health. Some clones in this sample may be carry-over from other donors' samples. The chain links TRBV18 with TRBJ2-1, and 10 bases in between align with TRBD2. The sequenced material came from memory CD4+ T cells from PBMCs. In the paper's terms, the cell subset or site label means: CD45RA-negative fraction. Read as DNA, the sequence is TGTGCCAGCTCACCCTTGGGACTAGCGAGGGGGGAGCAGTTCTTC. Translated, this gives CASSPLGLARGEQFF. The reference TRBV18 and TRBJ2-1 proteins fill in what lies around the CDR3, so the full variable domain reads NAGVMQNPRHLVRRRGQEARLRCSPMKGHSHVYWYRQLPEEGLKFMVYLQKENIIDESGMPKERFSAEFPKEGPSILRIQQVVRGDSAAYFCASSPLGLARGEQFFGPGTRLTVL.